The sequence of this T cell receptor (beta chain) was determined in a study of patients and donors after allogeneic stem cell transplantation. TCRdb redid the calling of the RT-PCR reads with MiXCR, one entry per CDR3 protein. This sample yields roughly 940,000 distinct CDR3 sequences, of which more than 15% are seen a single time; around 6% belongs to the top ten. The V end was cut by 3 bases, the J end by 7 bases, with 9 bases between. CDR3 length equals 11 residues. CDR1 is SQVTM, CDR2 ANQGSEA, per germline. To note about this clonotype: A clone one base away is much larger, so this may be a read error.

Sequencing used blood, either unsorted or a sorted T cell fraction (not recorded which). The receptor's source is a human donor who was either an allogeneic HSCT recipient or a stem cell or donor lymphocyte infusion donor (not recorded which). It is not recorded whose cells these are; they may come from a transplant donor. This sequence joins TRBV29-1 and TRBJ1-2; possibly TRBD1 for D (6 bases). The CDR3 is CSVEGASGYTF. CDR3 nucleotide sequence: TGCAGCGTTGAGGGGGCGAGTGGCTACACCTTC.